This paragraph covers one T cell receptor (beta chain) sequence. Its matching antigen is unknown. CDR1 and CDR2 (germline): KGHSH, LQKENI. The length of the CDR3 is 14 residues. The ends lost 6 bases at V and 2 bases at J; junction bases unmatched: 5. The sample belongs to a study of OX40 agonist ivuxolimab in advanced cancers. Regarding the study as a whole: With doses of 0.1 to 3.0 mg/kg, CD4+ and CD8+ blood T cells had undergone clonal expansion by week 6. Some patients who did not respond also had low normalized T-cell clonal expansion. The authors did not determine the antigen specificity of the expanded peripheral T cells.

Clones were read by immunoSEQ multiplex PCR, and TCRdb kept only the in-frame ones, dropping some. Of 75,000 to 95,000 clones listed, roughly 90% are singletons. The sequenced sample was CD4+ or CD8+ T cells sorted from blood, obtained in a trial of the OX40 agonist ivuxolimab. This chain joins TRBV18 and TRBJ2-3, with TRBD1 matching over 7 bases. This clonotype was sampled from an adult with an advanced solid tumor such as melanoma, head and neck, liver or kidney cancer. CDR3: CASSPGQTTDTQYF. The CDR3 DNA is TGTGCCAGCTCTCCGGGACAGACCACAGATACGCAGTATTTT.